One sample yielded the 20 T cell receptor beta chains listed below, sequenced in a study of blood T cell repertoires in COVID-19. The table came from immunoSEQ multiplex PCR; TCRdb's copy has only in-frame clones and leaves some out. The profile shows about 200,000 clones, about nine tenths of them singletons. Sequencing input: peripheral blood. The source is a man aged 35-49 years with acute or convalescent COVID-19.

The rearrangement joins TRBV2 to TRBJ2-5, with D possibly being TRBD1 (5 bases). There are 13 residues in the CDR3. Deletions cut 6 bases from V and 5 bases from J, with 13 bases between. Germline assignment: CDR1 SNHLY and CDR2 FYNNEI. The CDR3 protein is CASSNRLGETQYF. The CDR3 DNA reads as TGTGCCAGCAGCAACAGGTTGGGTGAGACCCAGTACTTC.

V is TRBV12-3 or TRBV12-4 and J is TRBJ2-7; 9 bases map to TRBD1. V lost 4 bases to trimming and J lost 9 bases; unmatched junction nucleotides: 4. CDR3 length: 12 residues. The DNA for the CDR3 is TGTGCCAGCAGTTCGGACAGGGGACGGCAGTACTTC. Its protein product is CASSSDRGRQYF.

The chain joins TRBV25-1 to TRBJ2-2; 7 bases are shared with TRBD1. The CDR3 extends over 18 amino acids. Germline V gene data show CDR1 as MGHDK and CDR2 as SYGVNS. J was trimmed by 1 base and V by 1 base; bases with no gene match: 9. CDR3 residues: CASSESLRGRWNTGELFF. For the CDR3, the DNA is TGTGCCAGCAGTGAATCCCTAAGGGGGCGCTGGAACACCGGGGAGCTGTTTTTT.

As regards this clone: The junction shows a germline mismatch at one end, possibly a read error. The V gene is TRBV7-2, the J gene TRBJ2-5; 11 bases are shared with TRBD2. Germline V gene lookup returns CDR1 SGHTA and CDR2 FQGNSA. The CDR3 is made up of 15 amino acids. In nucleotides, the CDR3 is TGTGCCAGCAGCCTAGCGGGGGGTCGTCAAGAGACCCAGTACTTC. Translated: CASSLAGGRQETQYF.

The chain combines TRBV6-5 with TRBJ1-1; no firm D call. In germline, CDR1 is MNHEY, CDR2 SVGAGI. The CDR3 is made up of 13 amino acids. V was shortened by 2 bases and J by 3 bases, with 7 bases between the two germline ends. The CDR3 DNA follows: TGTGCCAGCAGTTACCTCGGGGACACTGAAGCTTTCTTT. Translating gives CASSYLGDTEAFF.

J is TRBJ2-7 and V is TRBV7-9, with a weak D call TRBD2 (5 bases). The germline V gene has CDR1 SEHNR and CDR2 FQNEAQ (reference sequence). Trimming cost V 5 bases and J 5 bases, with 13 bases left between them. The CDR3 has 13 residues. CDR3 sequence: CASSPVRGNEQYF. Written as DNA, the CDR3 is TGTGCCAGCAGCCCTGTCAGAGGGAACGAGCAGTACTTC.

The genes are TRBV5-4 and TRBJ1-1; D gene uncertain. The CDR3 runs 10 residues. Germline V gene data show CDR1 as SGHNT and CDR2 as YYREEE (reference sequence). V lost 10 bases and J 6 bases, leaving 10 bases between the germline ends. In DNA, the CDR3 is TGTGCCGCTGGAGGCTCTGAAGCTTTCTTT. Protein product: CAAGGSEAFF.

The chain recombines TRBV28 with TRBJ2-3, with TRBD2 identical over 12 bases. With V trimmed by 3 bases and J by 5 bases, 3 bases remained unmatched. The germline gives CDR1 MDHEN, CDR2 SYDVKM. CDR3 length: 15 residues. CDR3 sequence (DNA): TGTGCCAGCAGTTTGCTAGCGGGAGGGGGAGATACGCAGTATTTT. Translating it yields CASSLLAGGGDTQYF.

As to this clone: The same CDR3 is also encoded by other DNA sequences in this sample. This chain links TRBV6-5 with TRBJ1-1, with unresolved D. Trimming took 0 bases from V and 1 from J, leaving 6 bases between them. The germline V gene encodes CDR1 MNHEY and CDR2 SVGAGI. CDR3 size: 14 residues. The CDR3 DNA is TGTGCCAGCAGTTACTCGAGACAGAACACTGAAGCTTTCTTT. Protein sequence: CASSYSRQNTEAFF.

CDR3 sequence reads: CASSRGIEAEQFF. The CDR3 DNA reads as TGTGCCAGCAGCAGAGGGATTGAGGCTGAGCAGTTCTTC. The rearrangement joins TRBV5-4 to TRBJ2-1, with a possible D match to TRBD2 (5 bases). The length of the CDR3 is 13 residues. Looked up from germline, CDR1 is SGHNT and CDR2 is YYREEE (reference sequence). The V gene lost 4 bases and the J gene lost 9 bases, with 14 bases spanning the gap.

The gene calls are TRBV28 and TRBJ2-1, with a tentative D call TRBD2 (6 bases). Trimming removed 2 bases at V and 8 bases at J, with 16 bases between. CDR3 length: 15 residues. Germline CDR1 is MDHEN and CDR2 is SYDVKM. CDR3 DNA: TGTGCCAGCAGTTTAGGGGGGAGCGGTTTGGATGAGCAGTTCTTC. This sequence encodes CASSLGGSGLDEQFF. Together with reference TRBV28 and TRBJ2-1, the CDR3 gives the full variable domain: DVKVTQSSRYLVKRTGEKVFLECVQDMDHENMFWYRQDPGLGLRLIYFSYDVKMKEKGDIPEGYSVSREKKERFSLILESASTNQTSMYLCASSLGGSGLDEQFFGPGTRLTVL.

This chain joins TRBV7-9 and TRBJ2-1; a weak D match, TRBD1 (6 bases). Trimming took 5 bases from V and 6 from J, leaving 14 bases between them. This CDR3 comprises 14 residues. Germline CDR1 and CDR2: SEHNR and FQNEAQ (reference sequence). In DNA form, the CDR3 reads TGTGCCAGCAGCCCGCCCCTAGGGGGCAATGAGCAGTTCTTC. Translation gives CASSPPLGGNEQFF.

This chain links TRBV6-5 with TRBJ1-4; TRBD1 agrees at 7 bases. Trimming removed 0 bases from V and 8 bases from J; junction bases left unmatched: 6. Germline V gene sequence: CDR1 MNHEY, CDR2 SVGAGI. The CDR3 covers 15 residues. The CDR3 sequence: CASSYSEGAREKLFF. The CDR3 bases are TGTGCCAGCAGTTACTCCGAGGGGGCTCGGGAAAAACTGTTTTTT.

The V call is TRBV28, the J call TRBJ1-4; the match to TRBD1 covers 10 bases. Unmatched junction bases numbered 6, after V lost 8 bases and J lost 0 bases. The CDR3 spans 16 residues. Germline V gene lookup returns CDR1 MDHEN and CDR2 SYDVKM. CDR3 residues: CASYSGTGATNEKLFF. In nucleotides, the CDR3 is TGTGCCAGCTACTCCGGGACAGGGGCAACTAATGAAAAACTGTTTTTT.

The chain joins TRBV19 to TRBJ1-5; 7 nucleotides line up with TRBD1. Unmatched junction bases numbered 8, after V lost 3 bases and J lost 3 bases. The germline CDR1 and CDR2 sequences are LNHDA and SQIVND (reference sequence). The length of the CDR3 is 16 residues. DNA of the CDR3: TGTGCCAGTAGTATTTATGGGACAGAAATCAATCAGCCCCAGCATTTT. This sequence encodes CASSIYGTEINQPQHF.

J is TRBJ2-2 and V is TRBV7-3, with TRBD2 as a possible D gene (6 bases). Germline loops: CDR1 SGHTA, CDR2 FQGTGA. The CDR3 covers 14 residues. The germline V and J ends were trimmed by 5 bases and 5 bases, with 12 bases remaining between them. CDR3 nucleotide sequence: TGTGCCAGCAGCCCGGAGGGATTTACCGGGGAGCTGTTTTTT. Its translation: CASSPEGFTGELFF.

V gene TRBV5-1 combines with J gene TRBJ2-5; possible D gene TRBD1, 6 bases. CDR1 and CDR2 from the germline V gene are SGHRS and YFSETQ. V was trimmed by 7 bases and J by 2 bases, leaving 27 bases between them. The CDR3 is 18 amino acids. DNA of the CDR3: TGCGCCAGCTGGGCCGGGTCTCTTCCGGGACACCGACAAGAGACCCAGTACTTC. Protein product: CASWAGSLPGHRQETQYF.

V is TRBV7-2 and J is TRBJ2-7; D might be TRBD2 (6 bases). The ends were cut back, 0 bases at V and 3 bases at J, with 9 bases in the middle. In germline, CDR1 is SGHTA, CDR2 FQGNSA. This CDR3 comprises 14 residues. The CDR3: CASSLAGGHYEQYF. The CDR3 DNA sequence: TGTGCCAGCAGCTTAGCGGGAGGACACTACGAGCAGTACTTC.

The chain joins TRBV6-5 to TRBJ2-7, with 10 bases aligning to TRBD1. V was clipped by 8 bases and J by 1 base; unmatched bases: 8. This CDR3 contains 15 residues. From germline, CDR1 is MNHEY and CDR2 SVGAGI. CDR3 DNA sequence: TGTGCCAGCTGTCTCGGGACAGGGGCATCCTACGAGCAGTACTTC. Amino acid sequence: CASCLGTGASYEQYF.

V gene TRBV19 combines with J gene TRBJ1-3; tentatively, D is TRBD1 (6 bases). This CDR3 is built from 16 residues. Germline loops: CDR1 LNHDA, CDR2 SQIVND (reference sequence). V was shortened by 1 base and J by 0 bases, with 10 bases between the two germline ends. The CDR3 reads CASSIGGQASGNTIYF. The DNA for the CDR3 is TGTGCCAGTAGTATAGGGGGGCAGGCCTCTGGAAACACCATATATTTT.